The 6 T cell receptor beta chains below come from one sample, sequenced in a study of cytomegalovirus exposure and HLA in healthy donors. In the PCR, 60 Vbeta and 13 Jbeta primers were used. The protocol was immunoSEQ multiplex PCR, while the TCRdb copy is restricted to in-frame clones and leaves out a portion. This table has some 120,000 clones, more than 80% appearing once. Material: PBMCs. The receptors shown here come from a man between 25 and 39 years old in good health and CMV-seronegative.

This rearrangement joins TRBV27 to TRBJ2-7; 10 positions match TRBD2. Trimming cost V 7 bases and J 3 bases; bases outside gene matches: 12. Germline assignment: CDR1 MNHEY and CDR2 SMNVEV (reference sequence). The CDR3 covers 16 residues. The CDR3 DNA sequence: TGTGCCAGCACCCGGACCGGGACTAGCGAATACTACGAGCAGTACTTC. Translated: CASTRTGTSEYYEQYF.

The chain uses TRBV6-5 and TRBJ2-7, with a tentative D call TRBD1 (6 bases). The CDR3 is 14 amino acids. V lost 10 bases and J lost 4, with 20 bases in between. Per germline, CDR1 MNHEY and CDR2 SVGAGI. CDR3 bases: TGTGCCACTAAAGAAGGGGGAGCGCGTTACGAGCAGTACTTC. Its protein is CATKEGGARYEQYF.

The rearrangement uses TRBV7-9 and TRBJ2-2; TRBD1 matches at 8 bases. The CDR3 contains 14 residues. Germline V gene data show CDR1 as SEHNR and CDR2 as FQNEAQ (reference sequence). The junction had 4 bases not matched to a gene; V was cut back by 6 bases and J by 4 bases. The CDR3 loop is CASSQGAGTGELFF. CDR3 in DNA: TGTGCCAGCAGTCAGGGGGCTGGCACCGGGGAGCTGTTTTTT. Combining the CDR3 with reference TRBV7-9 and TRBJ2-2 gives the whole variable domain DTGVSQNPRHKITKRGQNVTFRCDPISEHNRLYWYRQTLGQGPEFLTYFQNEAQLEKSRLLSDRFSAERPKGSFSTLEIQRTEQGDSAMYLCASSQGAGTGELFFGEGSRLTVL.

This chain joins TRBV15 and TRBJ2-2; 7 positions agree with TRBD1. J lost 3 bases, V lost 1 base, and 2 bases had no gene match. The CDR3 spans 15 residues. Germline CDR1 LNHNV, CDR2 YYDKDF (reference sequence). CDR3 in amino acids: CATSRVQGDTGELFF. The CDR3 bases are TGTGCCACCAGCAGAGTGCAGGGGGACACCGGGGAGCTGTTTTTT.

The CDR3 nucleotides read TGTGCCAGCAGTTACCTAAGTCCGAACACCGGGGAGCTGTTTTTT. Its protein is CASSYLSPNTGELFF. The chain combines TRBV6-5 with TRBJ2-2; D gene ambiguous. V was trimmed by 2 bases and J by 0 bases, leaving 7 bases between them. The CDR3 is made up of 15 amino acids. Germline V gives CDR1 MNHEY, CDR2 SVGAGI.

This rearrangement joins TRBV4-1 to TRBJ2-1; 13 nucleotides align to TRBD2. V was clipped by 4 bases and J by 5 bases; unmatched bases: 5. The length of the CDR3 is 16 residues. In germline, CDR1 is MGHRA, CDR2 YSYEKL. The CDR3 protein is CASSPPGTSGNNEQFF. CDR3 nucleotides: TGCGCCAGCAGCCCCCCCGGGACTAGCGGGAACAATGAGCAGTTCTTC.